This TCR beta chain was found in a study of monozygotic twins with inflammatory bowel disease. TCRdb processed the 5' RACE reads again and assigns one entry to each CDR3 protein, with no DNA. The sample totals approximately 200,000 distinct CDR3 sequences. About this clonotype: Its specificity is not known.

General study findings and limits: A distinction between different T cell subtypes was not possible. Clonotype sharing was lower in IBD patients than healthy twins, most markedly with disease activity.

The CDR3 contains 15 residues. Blood (approximately 2.3 ml) was collected from every donor individually. The source is a human donor with ulcerative colitis or Crohn's disease, or a healthy co-twin of an affected twin (not recorded which). This chain uses TRBV12-3 or TRBV12-4 with TRBJ1-2; the TCRdb call, TRBD1, lacks DNA for checking. The sequencing input was blood. CDR3 residues: CASSFISRDRGGYTF.